This T cell receptor beta chain was documented in a study of spatial heterogeneity in lung cancer. Study at large: Matched bulk RNA-seq yielded a T cell module score, and TCR transcript counts in tumor regions correlated strongly with that score.

TCRdb called the 5' RACE reads again in MiXCR, with one record for every CDR3 protein. The profile shows around 12,000 distinct CDR3 sequences, approximately 2.9% of them singletons. The study's findings and limits: Tracking of tumor mutation counts was seen in expanded intratumoral alpha and beta TCR counts.

The CDR3 has 15 amino acids. Germline-derived CDR1 and CDR2 are MGHRA and YSYEKL. Between the trimmed V and J ends, which lost 1 base and 2 bases, there was a span of 12 bases. Time point of the sample: sample taken at primary tumor resection. This clonotype was seen many times. Antigen: not known. The rearrangement uses TRBV4-1 and TRBJ2-7; TRBD2 is a possible D gene (5 bases). The TCR comes from a male donor with early-stage non-small cell lung cancer. The sequenced sample was lung tumor tissue, obtained at surgery. CDR3 sequence reads: CASSQAYGVTYEQYF. CDR3 coding DNA: TGCGCCAGCAGCCAAGCTTACGGGGTTACCTACGAGCAGTACTTC.